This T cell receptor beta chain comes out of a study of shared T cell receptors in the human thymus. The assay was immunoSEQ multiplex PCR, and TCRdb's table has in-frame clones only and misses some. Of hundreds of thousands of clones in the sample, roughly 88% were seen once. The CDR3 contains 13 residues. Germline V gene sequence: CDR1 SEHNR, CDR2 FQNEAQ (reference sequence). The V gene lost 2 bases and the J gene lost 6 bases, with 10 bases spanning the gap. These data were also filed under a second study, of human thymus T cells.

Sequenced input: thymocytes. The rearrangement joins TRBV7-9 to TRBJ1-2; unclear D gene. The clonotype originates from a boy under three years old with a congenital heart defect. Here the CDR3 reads CASSLSGSDGYTF. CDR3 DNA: TGTGCCAGCAGCTTATCGGGGAGCGATGGCTACACCTTC.